The next 17 T cell receptor beta chains were all read from a single sample in a study of cytotoxic CD8 clonotypes in ibrutinib-treated CLL. The data were produced by immunoSEQ multiplex PCR, yet TCRdb's version contains in-frame clones alone and is incomplete. The sample consists of 150,000 to 200,000 clones, more than 70% of them appearing once. The sample here was PBMCs, taken at disease progression, from a patient treated with ibrutinib. Receptor source: a human donor with chronic lymphocytic leukemia.

This chain connects TRBV18 to TRBJ1-1; possibly TRBD1 for D (6 bases). Trimming removed 4 bases from V and 3 bases from J, with 12 bases in between. Per the germline V gene, CDR1 is KGHSH and CDR2 is LQKENI. The CDR3 length is 14 residues. The CDR3 sequence is CASSQGSGDTEAFF. In nucleotides, the CDR3 is TGTGCCAGCTCACAGGGATCAGGGGACACTGAAGCTTTCTTT.

The chain links TRBV6-4 to TRBJ2-1, with 8 bases aligning to TRBD2. Trimming at V came to 6 bases and at J to 5 bases, leaving 3 bases not matched to a gene. Germline CDR1 is MRHNA and CDR2 is SNTAGT. The CDR3 consists of 13 residues. The CDR3 reads CASREREHNEQFF. CDR3 sequence (DNA): TGTGCCAGCAGGGAGCGGGAGCACAATGAGCAGTTCTTC.

In its sample, this clone was seen a few times. CDR3 coding DNA: TGTGCCAGCAGCTCCCCGGGACAGGGGACATGGAACATTCAGTACTTC. Translated, it gives CASSSPGQGTWNIQYF. This chain uses TRBV13 with TRBJ2-4; 10 bases fit TRBD1. CDR1 is PRHDT and CDR2 is FYEKMQ in the germline V gene (reference sequence). The CDR3 has 16 residues. J was trimmed by 7 bases and V by 4 bases; bases with no gene match: 10.

This clone was seen only once. This rearrangement joins TRBV27 to TRBJ2-3; 12 nucleotides align to TRBD2. The junction had 12 bases not matched to a gene; V was cut back by 5 bases and J by 3 bases. This CDR3 has 18 residues. Germline V gives CDR1 MNHEY, CDR2 SMNVEV (reference sequence). The CDR3 reads CASSLPKTSGSRTDTQYF. CDR3 coding DNA: TGTGCCAGCAGTCTACCTAAGACTAGCGGGAGTCGGACAGATACGCAGTATTTT.

This clone was detected once. The rearrangement links TRBV7-9 to TRBJ2-5; 9 bases match TRBD2. The CDR3 totals 16 residues. J lost 4 bases, V lost 5 bases, and 11 bases had no gene match. The V gene's germline CDR1 is SEHNR and CDR2 FQNEAQ (reference sequence). In DNA, the CDR3 is TGTGCCAGCAGCGGGCTAGCGGGACCGGGGGGAGAGACCCAGTACTTC. Translating gives CASSGLAGPGGETQYF.

The chain combines TRBV11-2 with TRBJ2-7; perhaps TRBD1 as D (6 bases). The germline gives CDR1 SGHAT, CDR2 FQNNGV. The CDR3 sequence is 16 residues long. V shed 3 bases and J shed 2 bases, with 17 bases lying between them. In DNA, the CDR3 is TGTGCCAGCAGCTTTCGACGCCAGGGGTTCCCCTACGAGCAGTACTTC. This codes for CASSFRRQGFPYEQYF. The full variable domain, in which reference TRBV11-2 and TRBJ2-7 provide the parts outside the CDR3, is EAGVAQSPRYKIIEKRQSVAFWCNPISGHATLYWYQQILGQGPKLLIQFQNNGVVDDSQLPKDRFSAERLKGVDSTLKIQPAKLEDSAVYLCASSFRRQGFPYEQYFGPGTRLTVT.

V is TRBV7-9 and J is TRBJ1-2; 8 bases fit TRBD1. The germline gives CDR1 SEHNR, CDR2 FQNEAQ (reference sequence). This CDR3 has 19 residues. With 0 bases clipped from V and 1 base from J, the junction kept 13 bases outside the gene matches. This chain's CDR3 is CASSLATGQGAENNYGYTF. Here the CDR3 DNA reads TGTGCCAGCAGCTTAGCGACGGGGCAGGGGGCCGAAAATAACTATGGCTACACCTTC.

V gene TRBV6-1 combines with J gene TRBJ1-2, with 9 bases matching TRBD1. Germline CDR1 MNHNS, CDR2 SASEGT. The CDR3 consists of 15 residues. V shed 6 bases, J shed 2 bases, and the junction held 7 bases outside the gene matches. CDR3 bases: TGTGCCAGCAGGAAAGGACAGGGGCGAAACTATGGCTACACCTTC. This gives the protein CASRKGQGRNYGYTF.

The rearrangement uses TRBV27 and TRBJ2-7, with 10 bases lining up with TRBD2. Per the germline V gene, CDR1 is MNHEY and CDR2 is SMNVEV (reference sequence). V lost 1 base, J lost 4 bases, and 13 bases stayed unmatched. The CDR3 loop spans 18 amino acids. CDR3: CASSLFLKSGRAGYEQYF. Written as DNA, the CDR3 is TGTGCCAGCAGTTTATTCTTGAAAAGCGGGAGGGCCGGGTACGAGCAGTACTTC.

The rearrangement uses TRBV9 and TRBJ2-1; possibly TRBD1 for D (5 bases). The V end lost 6 bases, the J end lost 8 bases, and 15 bases lay between the germline ends. The CDR3 runs to 13 residues. Germline V gene sequence: CDR1 SGDLS, CDR2 YYNGEE. The CDR3 coding sequence is TGTGCCAGCAACCCACCCTGGGGCTATGAGCAGTTCTTC. Translating gives CASNPPWGYEQFF.

In DNA, the CDR3 is TGTGCCAGCAGCTACGGTAGCTACCGGAACAATGAGCAGTTCTTC. It specifies CASSYGSYRNNEQFF. J is TRBJ2-1 and V is TRBV13; D gene ambiguous. Germline loops: CDR1 PRHDT, CDR2 FYEKMQ (reference sequence). CDR3 length: 15 amino acids. Deletions cut 4 bases from V and 5 bases from J, with 15 bases between.

The chain links TRBV15 to TRBJ2-3; unclear D gene. CDR1 LNHNV and CDR2 YYDKDF come from the germline V gene (reference sequence). The CDR3 length is 14 residues. Deletions cut 0 bases from V and 0 bases from J, with 4 bases between. CDR3 sequence: CATSREASTDTQYF. The CDR3 bases are TGTGCCACCAGCAGAGAGGCAAGCACAGATACGCAGTATTTT. The full variable domain, completed using reference TRBV15 and TRBJ2-3, is DAMVIQNPRYQVTQFGKPVTLSCSQTLNHNVMYWYQQKSSQAPKLLFHYYDKDFNNEADTPDNFQSRRPNTSFCFLDIRSPGLGDTAMYLCATSREASTDTQYFGPGTRLTVL.

This clone was picked up a small number of times. This rearrangement joins TRBV5-1 to TRBJ1-5, with D maybe TRBD1 (6 bases). Germline V gene lookup returns CDR1 SGHRS and CDR2 YFSETQ. The V gene lost 0 bases and the J gene lost 3 bases, with 10 bases spanning the gap. The CDR3 totals 15 residues. The chain's CDR3 is CASSLVGGVNQPQHF. CDR3 nucleotide sequence: TGCGCCAGCAGCTTGGTGGGGGGCGTCAATCAGCCCCAGCATTTT.

The rearrangement links TRBV10-2 to TRBJ2-1; 11 bases match TRBD2. Germline assignment: CDR1 WSHSY and CDR2 SAAADI. The CDR3 length is 14 residues. Trimming cost V 6 bases and J 6 bases; bases outside gene matches: 4. The CDR3 region is CASRETSGINEQFF. DNA of the CDR3: TGCGCCAGCAGGGAGACTAGCGGGATCAATGAGCAGTTCTTC.

The rearrangement uses TRBV5-1 and TRBJ2-2, with 10 bases matching TRBD1. Germline lookup yields CDR1 SGHRS and CDR2 YFSETQ. Trimming removed 4 bases from V and 7 bases from J; junction bases left unmatched: 7. The CDR3 has 15 residues. The CDR3 region is CASSALDRGLGELFF. CDR3 bases: TGCGCCAGCAGCGCCCTAGACAGGGGGCTCGGGGAGCTGTTTTTT.

This chain joins TRBV7-6 and TRBJ1-3, with D maybe TRBD1 (6 bases). V was clipped by 1 base and J by 5 bases, with 12 bases between them. The length of the CDR3 is 15 residues. Germline CDR1 is SGHVS and CDR2 is FNYEAQ. CDR3 protein: CASSLGTDSRNTIYF. Here the CDR3 DNA reads TGTGCCAGCAGCTTAGGGACAGATTCCCGAAACACCATATATTTT.

DNA of the CDR3: TGTGCCAGCTCACCAGAACTGCCGGGCGATGAGCAGTTCTTC. Translated: CASSPELPGDEQFF. The V call is TRBV18, the J call TRBJ2-1; D is ambiguous. V lost 2 bases and J lost 8, with 13 bases in between. Germline CDR1 and CDR2: KGHSH and LQKENI. The CDR3 loop spans 14 amino acids.